These 25 T cell receptor beta chains originate from one sample sequenced in a study of cytomegalovirus exposure and HLA in healthy donors. In the PCR, 60 Vbeta and 13 Jbeta primers were used. Produced via immunoSEQ multiplex PCR; TCRdb's table is partial and in-frame only. The table has 200,000 to 250,000 clones, approximately 90% seen once; the top ten hold approximately 1%. The sequencing input was PBMCs. The receptors were gathered from a woman aged 18-29 years in good health and CMV-seronegative.

This clone has more than one count but fewer than ten. This chain connects TRBV9 to TRBJ1-6, with 8 bases fitting TRBD1. The CDR3 covers 18 residues. Germline V CDR1 and CDR2: SGDLS, YYNGEE. Germline trimming cut 0 bases from V and 5 bases from J; bases unmatched to any gene: 10. The CDR3 protein is CASSVVAGTGGDNSPLHF. Written as DNA, the CDR3 is TGTGCCAGCAGCGTAGTTGCAGGGACAGGCGGGGATAATTCACCCCTCCACTTT. The full variable domain, in which reference TRBV9 and TRBJ1-6 provide the parts outside the CDR3, is DSGVTQTPKHLITATGQRVTLRCSPRSGDLSVYWYQQSLDQGLQFLIQYYNGEERAKGNILERFSAQQFPDLHSELNLSSLELGDSALYFCASSVVAGTGGDNSPLHFGNGTRLTVT.

This chain joins TRBV7-9 and TRBJ1-2, with D possibly being TRBD1 (5 bases). The germline V gene encodes CDR1 SEHNR and CDR2 FQNEAQ (reference sequence). V gave up 3 bases and J gave up 4 bases, with 15 bases separating them. This CDR3 spans 15 amino acids. The CDR3 here is CASSLERQPRYGYTF. The CDR3, as DNA: TGTGCCAGCAGCTTGGAAAGACAGCCCCGCTATGGCTACACCTTC.

The chain is built from TRBV19 and TRBJ2-5, with 9 bases matching TRBD2. Germline CDR1 is LNHDA and CDR2 is SQIVND (reference sequence). V trimming: 7 bases; J trimming: 5 bases; junction bases outside the gene matches: 8. This CDR3 is 14 amino acids long. The CDR3 sequence: CASTRSGREETQYF. DNA for the CDR3: TGTGCCAGTACTCGTAGCGGGAGAGAGGAGACCCAGTACTTC.

The chain has TRBV5-1 and TRBJ2-5; tentative D call: TRBD2 (6 bases). Looked up from germline, CDR1 is SGHRS and CDR2 is YFSETQ. V shed 2 bases and J shed 2 bases, with 10 bases lying between them. This CDR3 has 14 residues. The CDR3 DNA follows: TGCGCCAGCAGCTTAACCGGGAGACAAGAGACCCAGTACTTC. Its protein is CASSLTGRQETQYF.

V usage is TRBV4-3 and J usage is TRBJ2-2; the D gene is possibly TRBD1 (6 bases). The germline V and J ends were trimmed by 2 bases and 5 bases, with 15 bases remaining between them. CDR3 length: 16 amino acids. Germline CDR1 LGHNA, CDR2 YSLEER. CDR3 sequence: CASSQTTGRWTGELFF. The CDR3 DNA is TGCGCCAGCAGCCAAACAACAGGGAGATGGACCGGGGAGCTGTTTTTT.

The rearrangement joins TRBV27 to TRBJ2-2; D is possibly TRBD2 (6 bases). V was trimmed by 6 bases and J by 0 bases, leaving 29 bases between them. The germline CDR1 and CDR2 sequences are MNHEY and SMNVEV (reference sequence). CDR3 length equals 21 residues. The CDR3 coding sequence is TGTGCCAGCAGCTCCGTGGGTGGGGGGACGGATGTCTGGGCGAACACCGGGGAGCTGTTTTTT. This translates into CASSSVGGGTDVWANTGELFF.

V gene TRBV9 combines with J gene TRBJ2-1; D call uncertain. The CDR3 contains 15 residues. Per the germline V gene, CDR1 is SGDLS and CDR2 is YYNGEE. The V end lost 1 base, the J end lost 8 bases, and 16 bases lay between the germline ends. In DNA form, the CDR3 reads TGTGCCAGCAGCGTAACCGTGGGCCATGCCCATGAGCAGTTCTTC. The encoded protein is CASSVTVGHAHEQFF.

This clone was observed once. The chain joins TRBV6-8 to TRBJ2-3; 11 bases fit TRBD1. V shed 5 bases, J shed 4 bases, and the junction held 11 bases outside the gene matches. The CDR3 length is 17 residues. Germline V CDR1 and CDR2: MNHGY, SAAAGT. The CDR3 loop is CASSPEGQGAWSDTQYF. Written as DNA, the CDR3 is TGTGCCAGCAGTCCTGAAGGACAGGGGGCTTGGTCAGATACGCAGTATTTT.

This chain links TRBV7-2 with TRBJ1-3; the D gene is possibly TRBD1 (5 bases). The V end lost 6 bases, the J end lost 2 bases, and 11 bases lay between the germline ends. CDR1 SGHTA and CDR2 FQGNSA come from the germline V gene. This CDR3 is built from 14 residues. The CDR3 sequence is CASRQADTGNTIYF. The DNA of the CDR3 is TGTGCCAGCAGACAGGCGGATACTGGAAACACCATATATTTT.

This rearrangement joins TRBV11-2 to TRBJ2-7; TRBD2 matches at 7 bases. The V gene end was trimmed by 1 base and the J gene end by 3 bases; junction bases not matched to a gene: 3. The germline V gene has CDR1 SGHAT and CDR2 FQNNGV. The CDR3 has 14 amino acids. This CDR3 is CASSLGPSGYEQYF. CDR3 coding DNA: TGTGCCAGCAGCTTAGGTCCTAGCGGCTACGAGCAGTACTTC.

This chain connects TRBV5-6 to TRBJ2-5; TRBD2 is a possible D gene (6 bases). Trimming took 0 bases from V and 2 from J, leaving 8 bases between them. CDR1 and CDR2 (germline): SGHDT, YYEEEE. The CDR3 is made up of 14 amino acids. The CDR3, as DNA: TGTGCCAGCAGCTTGGTCGGGGGACAAGAGACCCAGTACTTC. Protein product: CASSLVGGQETQYF.

The chain has TRBV27 and TRBJ1-6; weak D call: TRBD1 (5 bases). Trimming stripped 3 bases from V and 12 bases from J, with 9 bases between. The CDR3 is made up of 12 amino acids. Germline V gives CDR1 MNHEY, CDR2 SMNVEV (reference sequence). CDR3 protein: CASSFGDRPLHF. DNA for the CDR3: TGTGCCAGCAGTTTTGGAGACAGACCCCTCCACTTT.

V is TRBV6-5 and J is TRBJ2-7; TRBD2 might be the D (5 bases). V was clipped by 2 bases and J by 0 bases, with 8 bases between them. The CDR3 sequence is 14 residues long. Germline CDR1 MNHEY, CDR2 SVGAGI. The CDR3 sequence is CASSYAGSSYEQYF. The CDR3 nucleotides are TGTGCCAGCAGTTACGCGGGCAGCTCCTACGAGCAGTACTTC.

This sequence joins TRBV4-1 and TRBJ1-2; 9 bases match TRBD1. The germline V gene has CDR1 MGHRA and CDR2 YSYEKL. The ends lost 3 bases at V and 2 bases at J; junction bases unmatched: 7. This CDR3 comprises 16 residues. The CDR3 loop is CASSQGGQGRNYGYTF. The CDR3 DNA reads as TGCGCCAGCAGCCAGGGTGGACAGGGGCGGAACTATGGCTACACCTTC.

This sequence joins TRBV7-2 and TRBJ1-4; TRBD1 might be the D (6 bases). V was clipped by 1 base and J by 7 bases, with 19 bases between them. The germline gives CDR1 SGHTA, CDR2 FQGNSA. The CDR3 length is 17 residues. This CDR3 reads CASSLVRGGDVGEKLFF. CDR3 coding DNA: TGTGCCAGCAGCTTAGTAAGGGGGGGTGATGTGGGTGAAAAACTGTTTTTT.

J is TRBJ1-6 and V is TRBV19, with 11 bases aligning to TRBD1. J lost 4 bases, V lost 6 bases, and 14 bases had no gene match. This CDR3 region has 19 residues. CDR1 and CDR2 from the germline V gene are LNHDA and SQIVND (reference sequence). The CDR3 sequence is CASRVRMLRDRGYNSPLHF. CDR3 DNA sequence: TGTGCCAGTAGGGTGAGGATGTTAAGGGACAGGGGGTATAATTCACCCCTCCACTTT.

V is TRBV11-3 and J is TRBJ1-2, with TRBD1 as a possible D gene (6 bases). V lost 5 bases to trimming and J lost 5 bases, with 24 bases between them. Per the germline V gene, CDR1 is SGHNT and CDR2 is YENEEA. The CDR3 sequence is 17 residues long. The CDR3 nucleotides are TGTGCCAGCAGCCCGAGAGGGAGCAGGGACATGGGATATGGCTACACCTTC. It codes for CASSPRGSRDMGYGYTF.

V usage is TRBV19 and J usage is TRBJ2-1, with 15 nucleotides matching TRBD2. The trim removed 5 bases at V and 6 bases at J, leaving 5 bases unmatched. Germline assignment: CDR1 LNHDA and CDR2 SQIVND (reference sequence). The CDR3 sequence is 16 residues long. The CDR3 region has the DNA TGTGCCAGTAGTCCGAGGACTAGCGGGAGGGCCAATGAGCAGTTCTTC. Translated, it gives CASSPRTSGRANEQFF. Looking up the rest from reference TRBV19 and TRBJ2-1 gives the full variable domain: DGGITQSPKYLFRKEGQNVTLSCEQNLNHDAMYWYRQDPGQGLRLIYYSQIVNDFQKGDIAEGYSVSREKKESFPLTVTSAQKNPTAFYLCASSPRTSGRANEQFFGPGTRLTVL.

This chain joins TRBV5-4 and TRBJ2-5, with 7 bases lining up with TRBD1. The assigned J gene may be wrong: the sequence end matches TRBJ2-7 better. CDR3 length: 15 residues. Germline loops: CDR1 SGHNT, CDR2 YYREEE (reference sequence). The CDR3: CASSLLLGTAYEQYF. For the CDR3, the DNA is TGTGCCAGCAGCTTGCTGTTGGGGACAGCCTACGAGCAGTACTTC.

V gene TRBV6-5 combines with J gene TRBJ2-1, with D perhaps matching TRBD2 (5 bases). CDR3 length: 13 amino acids. Germline V gene data show CDR1 as MNHEY and CDR2 as SVGAGI. Trimming removed 2 bases at V and 7 bases at J, with 9 bases between. This CDR3 reads CASSYLRGNEQFF. CDR3 in DNA: TGTGCCAGCAGTTACCTTCGGGGTAATGAGCAGTTCTTC.

This chain joins TRBV4-3 and TRBJ2-5, with a weak D call TRBD2 (5 bases). Trimming took 4 bases from V and 1 from J, leaving 16 bases between them. This CDR3 has 16 amino acids. Germline V gene lookup returns CDR1 LGHNA and CDR2 YSLEER. Here the CDR3 DNA reads TGCGCCAGCAGCCCAGGACCCAAAGCGGTCCAAGAGACCCAGTACTTC. Amino acid sequence: CASSPGPKAVQETQYF.

The chain couples TRBV6-1 to TRBJ1-1; D remains unclear. V lost 6 bases and J 4 bases, leaving 18 bases between the germline ends. The CDR3 is 15 amino acids. From germline, CDR1 is MNHNS and CDR2 SASEGT. CDR3 nucleotide sequence: TGTGCCAGCAGGAATTCAACCGGGATCATCACTGAAGCTTTCTTT. Amino acids: CASRNSTGIITEAFF.

The chain employs TRBV2 and TRBJ1-3, with 7 bases fitting TRBD1. The germline V gene has CDR1 SNHLY and CDR2 FYNNEI. CDR3 length: 13 residues. V shed 7 bases, J shed 3 bases, and the junction held 3 bases outside the gene matches. The CDR3 loop is CASKGADGNTIYF. The CDR3 DNA is TGTGCCAGCAAGGGGGCCGATGGAAACACCATATATTTT.

The CDR3 DNA is TGTGCCAGCAGCCCTCAGGGTTCCTACGAGCAGTACTTC. As protein: CASSPQGSYEQYF. The genes are TRBV14 and TRBJ2-7; the D gene is possibly TRBD1 (5 bases). V was cut by 4 bases and J by 1 base, with 8 bases left in between. Germline assignment: CDR1 SGHDN and CDR2 FVKESK. The CDR3 extends over 13 amino acids.

The rearrangement uses TRBV9 and TRBJ2-7; tentatively, D is TRBD1 (6 bases). Germline CDR1 SGDLS, CDR2 YYNGEE. CDR3 size: 16 residues. V shed 0 bases and J shed 0 bases, with 13 bases lying between them. The CDR3 coding sequence is TGTGCCAGCAGCGTAGGAGGCAGGGGTTTCTCCTACGAGCAGTACTTC. Translation: CASSVGGRGFSYEQYF. Looking up the rest from reference TRBV9 and TRBJ2-7 gives the full variable domain: DSGVTQTPKHLITATGQRVTLRCSPRSGDLSVYWYQQSLDQGLQFLIQYYNGEERAKGNILERFSAQQFPDLHSELNLSSLELGDSALYFCASSVGGRGFSYEQYFGPGTRLTVT.